This T cell receptor beta chain was sequenced for a study of blood T cell repertoires in COVID-19. CDR1 is SGHTA and CDR2 is FQGNSA in the germline V gene. The CDR3 covers 16 residues. V shed 3 bases and J shed 7 bases, with 18 bases lying between them. Researchers sorted participants into cohorts using their self-reported clinical history. TCRdb keeps only in-frame clones here, not all; method: immunoSEQ multiplex PCR. The sample yields approximately 200,000 clones, 86% seen once. The genes are TRBV7-2 and TRBJ2-2; D is perhaps TRBD1 (6 bases). This receptor was identified in a woman in her thirties who had recovered from COVID-19. The sequenced sample consisted of PBMCs or T cells enriched from blood (not recorded which). The CDR3 reads CASSFRTVTHFGELFF. The CDR3 DNA follows: TGTGCCAGCAGCTTTAGGACAGTAACCCATTTCGGGGAGCTGTTTTTT. The variable domain in full, completed from reference TRBV7-2 and TRBJ2-2, reads GAGVSQSPSNKVTEKGKDVELRCDPISGHTALYWYRQSLGQGLEFLIYFQGNSAPDKSGLPSDRFSAERTGGSVSTLTIQRTQQEDSAVYLCASSFRTVTHFGELFFGEGSRLTVL.